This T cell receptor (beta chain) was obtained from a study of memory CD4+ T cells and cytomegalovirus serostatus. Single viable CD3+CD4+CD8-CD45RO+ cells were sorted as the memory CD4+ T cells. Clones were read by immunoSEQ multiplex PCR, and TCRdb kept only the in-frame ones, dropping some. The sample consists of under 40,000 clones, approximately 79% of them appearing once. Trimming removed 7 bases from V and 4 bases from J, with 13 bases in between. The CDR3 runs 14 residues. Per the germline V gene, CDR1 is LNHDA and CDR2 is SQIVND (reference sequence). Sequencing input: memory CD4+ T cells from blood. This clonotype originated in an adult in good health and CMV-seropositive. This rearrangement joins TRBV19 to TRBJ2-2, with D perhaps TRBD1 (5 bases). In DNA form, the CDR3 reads TGTGCCAGTACCTCGGATGGGGCCACCGGGGAGCTGTTTTTT. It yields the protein CASTSDGATGELFF.